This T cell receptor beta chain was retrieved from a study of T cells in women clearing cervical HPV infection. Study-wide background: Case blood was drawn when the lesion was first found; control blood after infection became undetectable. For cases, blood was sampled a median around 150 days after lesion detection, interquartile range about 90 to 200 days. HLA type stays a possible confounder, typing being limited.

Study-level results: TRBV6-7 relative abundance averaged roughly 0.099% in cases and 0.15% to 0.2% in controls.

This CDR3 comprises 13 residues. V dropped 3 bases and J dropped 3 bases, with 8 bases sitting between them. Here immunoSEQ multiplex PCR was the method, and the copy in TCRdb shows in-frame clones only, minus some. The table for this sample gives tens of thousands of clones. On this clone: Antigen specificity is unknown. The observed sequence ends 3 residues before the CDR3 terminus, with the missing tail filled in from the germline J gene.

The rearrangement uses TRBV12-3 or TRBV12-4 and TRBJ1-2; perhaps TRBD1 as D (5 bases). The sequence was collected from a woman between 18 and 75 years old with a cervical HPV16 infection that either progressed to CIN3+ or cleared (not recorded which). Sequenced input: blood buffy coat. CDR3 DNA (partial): TGTGCCAGCAGTTTGGGGCTACACTATGGC. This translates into CASSLGLHYG. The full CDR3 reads CASSLGLHYGYTF.